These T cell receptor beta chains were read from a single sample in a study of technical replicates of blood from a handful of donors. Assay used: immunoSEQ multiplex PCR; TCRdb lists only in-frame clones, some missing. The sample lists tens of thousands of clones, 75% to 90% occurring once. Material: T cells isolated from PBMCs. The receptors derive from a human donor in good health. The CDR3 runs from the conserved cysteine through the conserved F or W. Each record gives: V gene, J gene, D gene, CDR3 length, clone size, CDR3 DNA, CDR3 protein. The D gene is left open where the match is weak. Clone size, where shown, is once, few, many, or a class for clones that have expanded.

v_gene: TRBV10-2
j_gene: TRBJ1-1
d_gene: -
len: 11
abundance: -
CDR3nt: TGCGCCAGCCGGGAACTCACTGAAGCTTTCTTT
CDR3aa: CASRELTEAFF

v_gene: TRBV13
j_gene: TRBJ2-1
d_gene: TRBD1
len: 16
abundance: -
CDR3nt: TGTGCCAGCAGCTCGCACCGGGACAGTTCCTACAATGAGCAGTTCTTC
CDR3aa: CASSSHRDSSYNEQFF

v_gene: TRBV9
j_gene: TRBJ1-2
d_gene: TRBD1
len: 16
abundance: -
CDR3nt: TGTGCCAGCAGCTCCTCGACAGGGCGCCCTATCTATGGCTACACCTTC
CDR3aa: CASSSSTGRPIYGYTF

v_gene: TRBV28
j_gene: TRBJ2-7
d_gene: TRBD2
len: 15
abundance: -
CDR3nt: TGTGCCAGCAGTCCGGCCGGACTAGCCTCCTACGAGCAGTACTTC
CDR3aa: CASSPAGLASYEQYF

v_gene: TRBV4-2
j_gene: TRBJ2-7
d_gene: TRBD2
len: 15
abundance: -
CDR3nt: TGTGCCAGCAGCCAAGCCTCGCGGGGGATCTACGAGCAGTACTTC
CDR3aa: CASSQASRGIYEQYF

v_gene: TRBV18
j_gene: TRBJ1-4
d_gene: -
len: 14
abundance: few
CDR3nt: TGTGCCAGCTCCCCCAGCGGGGGAAATGAAAAACTGTTTTTT
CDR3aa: CASSPSGGNEKLFF

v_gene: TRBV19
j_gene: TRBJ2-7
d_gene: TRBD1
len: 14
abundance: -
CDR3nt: TGTGCCAGTAGTATTGGGACAGGGATCGGCGAGCAGTACTTC
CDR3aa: CASSIGTGIGEQYF

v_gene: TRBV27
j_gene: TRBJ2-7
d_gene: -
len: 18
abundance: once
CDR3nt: TGTGCCAGCAGTCCCTACGCCCCTCGGGACACCTTCTCCTACGAGCAGTACTTC
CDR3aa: CASSPYAPRDTFSYEQYF

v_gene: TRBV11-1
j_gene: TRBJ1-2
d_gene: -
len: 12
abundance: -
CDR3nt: TGTGCCAGCAGCGAAGGACTTTATGGCTACACCTTC
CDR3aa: CASSEGLYGYTF

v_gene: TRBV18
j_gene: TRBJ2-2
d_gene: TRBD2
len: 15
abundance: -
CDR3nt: TGTGCCAGCTTCCCAGCGGGAGGAAACACCGGGGAGCTGTTTTTT
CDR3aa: CASFPAGGNTGELFF

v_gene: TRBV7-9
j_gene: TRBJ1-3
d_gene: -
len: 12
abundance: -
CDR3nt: TGTGCCAGCAGGGGGCGAAGAAACACCATATATTTT
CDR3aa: CASRGRRNTIYF

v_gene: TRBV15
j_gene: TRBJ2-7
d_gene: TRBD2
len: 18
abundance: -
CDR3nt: TGTGCCACCAGCAGAGGTGGACTAGCGGGAGGTGAATCCTACGAGCAGTACTTC
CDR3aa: CATSRGGLAGGESYEQYF

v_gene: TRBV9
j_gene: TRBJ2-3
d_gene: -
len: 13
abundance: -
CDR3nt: TGTGCCAGCAGCCCTACGGGAACAGATACGCAGTATTTT
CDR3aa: CASSPTGTDTQYF

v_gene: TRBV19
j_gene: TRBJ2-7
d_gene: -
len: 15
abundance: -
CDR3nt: TGTGCCAGTAGTATAAGTTCAGGGCTAGCGAGCGAGCAGTACTTC
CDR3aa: CASSISSGLASEQYF

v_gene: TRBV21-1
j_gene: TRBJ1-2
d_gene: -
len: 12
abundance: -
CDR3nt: TGTGCCTCTGAGGGACAGTTCTATGGCTACACCTTC
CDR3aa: CASEGQFYGYTF

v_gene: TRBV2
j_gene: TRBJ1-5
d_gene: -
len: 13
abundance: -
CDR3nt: TGTGCCAGCTTGGGGGGTGGCAATCAGCCCCAGCATTTT
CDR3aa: CASLGGGNQPQHF

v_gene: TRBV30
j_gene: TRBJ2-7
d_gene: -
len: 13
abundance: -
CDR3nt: TGTGCCTGGACCGGGACACCTTCCTACGAGCAGTACTTC
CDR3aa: CAWTGTPSYEQYF

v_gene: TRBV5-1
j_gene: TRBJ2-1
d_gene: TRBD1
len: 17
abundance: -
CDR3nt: TGCGCCAGCAGCACCCCCCTGCAGGGGGCATTGCACAATGAGCAGTTCTTC
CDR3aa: CASSTPLQGALHNEQFF

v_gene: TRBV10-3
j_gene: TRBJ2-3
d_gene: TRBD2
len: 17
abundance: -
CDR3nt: TGTGCCATCAGTGGGACTAGCGGGACCGGAAGGTGGGATACGCAGTATTTT
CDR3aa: CAISGTSGTGRWDTQYF

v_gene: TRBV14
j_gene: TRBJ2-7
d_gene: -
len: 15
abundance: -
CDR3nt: TGTGCCAGCAGCCCCAATTTTGGGGGGTCCTACGAGCAGTACTTC
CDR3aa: CASSPNFGGSYEQYF

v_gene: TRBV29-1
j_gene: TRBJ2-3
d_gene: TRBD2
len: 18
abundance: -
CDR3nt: TGCAGCGTTGAATCGGTGACCGTAGCGGGAGGGCTTAGGGATACGCAGTATTTT
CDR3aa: CSVESVTVAGGLRDTQYF

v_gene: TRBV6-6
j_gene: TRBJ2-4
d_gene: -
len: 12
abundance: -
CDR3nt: TGTGCCAGCACTTCGGTCAAAAACATTCAGTACTTC
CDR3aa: CASTSVKNIQYF

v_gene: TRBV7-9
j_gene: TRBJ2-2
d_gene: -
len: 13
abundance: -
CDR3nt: TGTGCCAGCAGCTTGACAAACACCGGGGAGCTGTTTTTT
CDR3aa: CASSLTNTGELFF

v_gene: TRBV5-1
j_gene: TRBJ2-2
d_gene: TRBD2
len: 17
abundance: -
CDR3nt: TGCGCCAGCAGCTTGTCGTTCGGGGCGGGAGTTACCGGGGAGCTGTTTTTT
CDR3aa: CASSLSFGAGVTGELFF

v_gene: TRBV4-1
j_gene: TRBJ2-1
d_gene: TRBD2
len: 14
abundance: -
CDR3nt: TGCGCCAGCAGCCAGCTAGCGGGATACAATGAGCAGTTCTTC
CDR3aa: CASSQLAGYNEQFF

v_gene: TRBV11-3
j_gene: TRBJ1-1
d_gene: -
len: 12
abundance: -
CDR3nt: TGTGCCAGCAGCCCACAGAACACTGAAGCTTTCTTT
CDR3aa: CASSPQNTEAFF

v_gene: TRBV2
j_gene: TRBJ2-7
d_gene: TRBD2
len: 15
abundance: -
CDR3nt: TGTGCCAGCAGTGAGTATAGCGGGAGTATCCACGAGCAGTACTTC
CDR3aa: CASSEYSGSIHEQYF

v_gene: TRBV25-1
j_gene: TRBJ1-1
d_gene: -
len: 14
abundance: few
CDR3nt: TGTGCCAGCAGTGAATTAGAGCAGAACACTGAAGCTTTCTTT
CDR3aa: CASSELEQNTEAFF

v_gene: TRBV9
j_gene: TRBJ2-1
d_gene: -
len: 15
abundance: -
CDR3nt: TGTGCCAGCAGCGTAGCGGGCAGGGTGGGAAATGAGCAGTTCTTC
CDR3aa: CASSVAGRVGNEQFF

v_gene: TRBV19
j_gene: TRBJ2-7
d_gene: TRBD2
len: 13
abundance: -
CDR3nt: TGTGCCAGTAGTAGCGGGAGCTCCTACGAGCAGTACTTC
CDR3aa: CASSSGSSYEQYF

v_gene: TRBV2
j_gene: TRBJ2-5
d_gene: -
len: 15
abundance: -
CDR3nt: TGTGCCAGCAGTGAGGACTCAGGAGCGCAAGAGACCCAGTACTTC
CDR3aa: CASSEDSGAQETQYF

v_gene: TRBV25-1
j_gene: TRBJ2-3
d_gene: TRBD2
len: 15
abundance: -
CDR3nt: TGTGCCAGCAGTGTGCCAGCGGGGAGCACAGATACGCAGTATTTT
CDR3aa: CASSVPAGSTDTQYF

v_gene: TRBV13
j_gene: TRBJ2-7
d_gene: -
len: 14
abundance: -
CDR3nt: TGTGCCAGCAGCTTAGAAGGAGAAGTTACCGAGCAGTACTTC
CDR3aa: CASSLEGEVTEQYF

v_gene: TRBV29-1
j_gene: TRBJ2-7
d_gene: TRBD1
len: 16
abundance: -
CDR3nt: TGCAGCGTTGGGGGAAGGGACGGGACAGGGTCCTACGAGCAGTACTTC
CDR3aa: CSVGGRDGTGSYEQYF

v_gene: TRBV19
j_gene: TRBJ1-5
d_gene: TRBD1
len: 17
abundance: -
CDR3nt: TGTGCCAGTAGTATACCGGGGACAGGGAAGTTGTTACAGCCCCAGCATTTT
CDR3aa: CASSIPGTGKLLQPQHF

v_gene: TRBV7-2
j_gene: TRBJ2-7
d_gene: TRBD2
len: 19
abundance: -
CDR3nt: TGTGCCAGCAGCTTAGAGCTAGGGACTAGCGGGCACCCCTCCTACGAGCAGTACTTC
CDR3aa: CASSLELGTSGHPSYEQYF

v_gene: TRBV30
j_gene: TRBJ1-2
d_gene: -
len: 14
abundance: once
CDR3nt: TGTGCCTGGAGTACGGGCTGGGAGTACGATGGCTACACCTTC
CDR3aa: CAWSTGWEYDGYTF

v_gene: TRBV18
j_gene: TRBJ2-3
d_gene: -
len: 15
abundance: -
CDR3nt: TGTGCCAGCTCACCGGATCAAACAGGCACAGATACGCAGTATTTT
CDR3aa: CASSPDQTGTDTQYF

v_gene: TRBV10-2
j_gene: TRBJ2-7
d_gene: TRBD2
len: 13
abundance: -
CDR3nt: TGCGCCAGCACTCCTAGCGGAAACTACGAGCAGTACTTC
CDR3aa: CASTPSGNYEQYF

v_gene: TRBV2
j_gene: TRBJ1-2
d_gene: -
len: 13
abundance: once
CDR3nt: TGTGCCAGCACCTACGGGACTCTTGGCGGCTACACCTTC
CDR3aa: CASTYGTLGGYTF

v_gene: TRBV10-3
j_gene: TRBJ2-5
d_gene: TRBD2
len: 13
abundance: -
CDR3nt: TGTGCCATCGGTACTAGCGCGGGGGAGACCCAGTACTTC
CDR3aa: CAIGTSAGETQYF

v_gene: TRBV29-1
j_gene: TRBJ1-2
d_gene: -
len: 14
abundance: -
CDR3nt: TGCAGCGTTGAGCAGGGTGGCAGGAGCTATGGCTACACCTTC
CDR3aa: CSVEQGGRSYGYTF

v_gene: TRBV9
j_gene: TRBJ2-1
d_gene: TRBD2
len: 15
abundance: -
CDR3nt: TGTGCCAGCAGCCCCCAGCGGGAGTCCGTCGATGAGCAGTTCTTC
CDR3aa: CASSPQRESVDEQFF

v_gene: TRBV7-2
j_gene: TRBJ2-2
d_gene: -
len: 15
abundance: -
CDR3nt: TGTGCCAGCAGCGCTCTCCTATCGGGGGCCGGGGAGCTGTTTTTT
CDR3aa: CASSALLSGAGELFF

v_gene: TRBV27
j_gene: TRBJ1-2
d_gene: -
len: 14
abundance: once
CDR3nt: TGTGCCAGCAGTTTAGGGGGAGGAGGCTATGGCTACACCTTC
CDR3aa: CASSLGGGGYGYTF

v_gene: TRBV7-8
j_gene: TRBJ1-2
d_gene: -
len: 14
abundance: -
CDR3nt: TGTGCCAGCAGCTTATTCCAGGGGCCTCGAGGCTACACCTTC
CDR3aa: CASSLFQGPRGYTF

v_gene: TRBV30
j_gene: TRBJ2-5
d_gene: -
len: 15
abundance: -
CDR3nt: TGTGCCTGGAGTGTGGGAATACTAGAGGTGGAGACCCAGTACTTC
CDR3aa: CAWSVGILEVETQYF

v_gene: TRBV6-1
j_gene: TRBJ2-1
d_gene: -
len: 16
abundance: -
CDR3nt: TGTGCCAGCAGTGTTGTTACGGGGAGTGGCTACAATGAGCAGTTCTTC
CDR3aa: CASSVVTGSGYNEQFF

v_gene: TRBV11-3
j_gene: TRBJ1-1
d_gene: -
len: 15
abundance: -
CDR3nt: TGTGCCAGCAGCTTGGGAGGAGGAATGAACACTGAAGCTTTCTTT
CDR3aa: CASSLGGGMNTEAFF

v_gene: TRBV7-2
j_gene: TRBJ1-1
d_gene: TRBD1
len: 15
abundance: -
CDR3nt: TGTGCCAGCAGCTTATCTTCAGGGGGGCAGACTGAAGCTTTCTTT
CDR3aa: CASSLSSGGQTEAFF

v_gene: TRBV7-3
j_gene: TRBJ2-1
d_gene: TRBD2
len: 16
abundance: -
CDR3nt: TGTGCCAGCAGCCTCACCGGGACTAGTGGCTACAATGAGCAGTTCTTC
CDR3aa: CASSLTGTSGYNEQFF

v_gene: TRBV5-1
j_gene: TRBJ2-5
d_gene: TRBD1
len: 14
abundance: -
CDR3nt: TGCGCCAGCAGTTTAGGGACAGGGCCTGAGACCCAGTACTTC
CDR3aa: CASSLGTGPETQYF

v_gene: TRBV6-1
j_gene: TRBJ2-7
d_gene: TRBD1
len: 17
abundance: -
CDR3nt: TGTGCCAGCAGTGACCCGGGACAGAGAACCTTCTCCTACGAGCAGTACTTC
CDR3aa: CASSDPGQRTFSYEQYF